This paragraph covers one T cell receptor beta chain sequence. Its antigen is still unknown. Trimming at V came to 7 bases and at J to 4 bases, leaving 23 bases not matched to a gene. Germline lookup yields CDR1 LNHDA and CDR2 SQIVND (reference sequence). This CDR3 has 20 residues. Indicated treatment: treatment-naive control, cytoreductive nephrectomy. This specimen belongs to a study of radiation and T cells in renal cell carcinoma. Study-level results: Compared with controls, irradiated tumors showed greater TCR clonality. Sampling covered only around 0.98 g of each tumor.

Clones were sequenced by immunoSEQ multiplex PCR, and TCRdb holds only the in-frame ones, with some missing. Here the sample spans about 6,000 clones, about 64% being singletons. The clonotype was recovered from a human donor with renal cell carcinoma. V usage is TRBV19 and J usage is TRBJ2-3; 10 positions agree with TRBD2. Material: tumor tissue, obtained from a patient whose treatment was nephrectomy without radiotherapy. The CDR3: CASNNRRPSGSQRSSDTQYF. Here the CDR3 DNA reads TGTGCCAGTAACAATCGTCGGCCTAGCGGGAGCCAGCGGAGTTCAGATACGCAGTATTTT.